The source of this T cell receptor beta chain is a study of T-cell memory formation after mild COVID-19. Overall study context: Largely, TCR clusters stayed within a single donor.

The germline V gene has CDR1 SQVTM and CDR2 ANQGSEA. Trimming removed 4 bases from V and 9 bases from J; junction bases left unmatched: 6. The CDR3 contains 12 residues. This clonotype was counted between two and nine times. Each CDR3 protein is one row after TCRdb ran MiXCR on the 5' RACE reads. The data contain 100,000 to 140,000 distinct CDR3 sequences, under 15% of them singletons. The receptor was isolated from a man between 18 and 29 years old who had mild COVID-19 (a few samples of this study predate the infection). Cell type and time point are not known. The sample comprised PBMCs or a T cell subset sorted from them (not recorded which). The chain couples TRBV29-1 to TRBJ2-4; 7 nucleotides match TRBD2. The CDR3 loop reads CSVVGGVGIQYF. DNA for the CDR3: TGCAGCGTTGTTGGGGGGGTCGGCATTCAGTACTTC.